Listed below are T cell receptor beta chains from one sample, sequenced in a study of shared clonotypes between healthy human individuals. The method was immunoSEQ multiplex PCR; TCRdb's version includes in-frame clones alone and lacks a portion of them. Here the sample spans about 1.1 million clones, roughly 74% being singletons. Sequencing was carried out using memory CD4+ T cells from PBMCs. The source is a man between 18 and 35 years old in good health. Some clones in this sample may be carry-over from other donors' samples. Both conserved end residues are part of each CDR3. The D gene is left open where the match is weak. Expanded clones get a size class; other rows say once, few or many, or leave the size out.

D: NA
V: TRBV5-1
J: TRBJ1-1
size: NA
CDR3: CASSLGQPRVSAAFF
DNA: TGCGCCAGCAGCTTAGGCCAGCCCAGAGTATCTGCCGCTTTCTTT

D: NA
V: TRBV29-1
J: TRBJ1-1
size: NA
CDR3: CSASTQLEAFF
DNA: TGCAGCGCGTCCACCCAACTTGAAGCTTTCTTT

D: NA
V: TRBV7-2
J: TRBJ2-7
size: NA
CDR3: CASSLTGHGSYEQYF
DNA: TGTGCCAGCAGCTTGACGGGACACGGCAGCTACGAGCAGTACTTC

D: TRBD1
V: TRBV28
J: TRBJ1-5
size: NA
CDR3: CASSFTGTAPSNQPQHF
DNA: TGTGCCAGCAGTTTCACTGGGACAGCACCGAGCAATCAGCCCCAGCATTTT

D: NA
V: TRBV28
J: TRBJ2-7
size: once
CDR3: CASSLPFYEQYF
DNA: TGTGCCAGCAGTTTACCCTTCTACGAGCAGTACTTC

D: NA
V: TRBV9
J: TRBJ2-3
size: few
CDR3: CASSSRLGDTQYF
DNA: TGTGCCAGCAGCTCTCGGCTCGGAGATACGCAGTATTTT

D: NA
V: TRBV5-1
J: TRBJ1-1
size: NA
CDR3: CASSLFSKNTEAFF
DNA: TGCGCCAGCAGCTTGTTCAGTAAGAACACTGAAGCTTTCTTT

D: NA
V: TRBV6-6
J: TRBJ1-4
size: NA
CDR3: CASRWEGYEKLFF
DNA: TGTGCCAGCAGGTGGGAGGGGTACGAAAAACTGTTTTTT

D: TRBD1
V: TRBV15
J: TRBJ1-2
size: NA
CDR3: CATSKGQGDYGYTF
DNA: TGTGCCACCAGCAAAGGACAGGGGGACTATGGCTACACCTTC

D: TRBD1
V: TRBV5-1
J: TRBJ1-1
size: few
CDR3: CATRDSGTEAFF
DNA: TGCGCCACCCGGGACAGTGGCACTGAAGCTTTCTTT

D: TRBD1
V: TRBV10-3
J: TRBJ2-5
size: NA
CDR3: CASTGQGAGETQYF
DNA: TGTGCCAGTACAGGACAGGGGGCGGGAGAGACCCAGTACTTC

D: NA
V: TRBV5-6
J: TRBJ2-7
size: NA
CDR3: CASSLGARKEAEQYF
DNA: TGTGCCAGCAGCTTGGGAGCTAGAAAAGAAGCCGAGCAGTACTTC

D: NA
V: TRBV9
J: TRBJ2-2
size: NA
CDR3: CASSAVGFTGELFF
DNA: TGTGCCAGCAGCGCTGTAGGGTTCACCGGGGAGCTGTTTTTT

D: NA
V: TRBV19
J: TRBJ2-7
size: NA
CDR3: CASSIGRPGLYEQYF
DNA: TGTGCCAGTAGTATTGGCAGGCCAGGACTCTACGAGCAGTACTTC

D: NA
V: TRBV28
J: TRBJ2-7
size: once
CDR3: CASSSSGGGSYEQYF
DNA: NA